Below are 3 T cell receptor beta chains sequenced from a single sample in a study of T cell repertoires in cytomegalovirus infection (dated 2019 in TCRdb). The sequencing machine was an Illumina HiSeq 1500. TCRdb took the public reads, trimmed them with fastp at Q25, ran MiXCR for clone calling and kept in-frame beta chains. A single entry per CDR3 protein holds the most common genes and DNA from its merged rows. In this sample the table shows 85,000 to 120,000 distinct CDR3 sequences, approximately 15% of which occur a single time. 8% of the sample comes from the top ten. The source material was PBMCs. The receptors stem from a human donor in good health (CMV status not recorded). Some clones in this sample may be carry-over from other donors' samples.

A remark on this clonotype: One base away lies a much larger clone, so this may be a sequencing read error. The chain has TRBV28 and TRBJ1-2; the D gene is possibly TRBD1 (5 bases). Germline assignment: CDR1 MDHEN and CDR2 SYDVKM. The CDR3 spans 12 residues. The CDR3 loop is CTSDKGSYGYTF. The DNA for the CDR3 is TGTACCAGCGATAAGGGGAGCTATGGCTACACCTTC.

The gene calls are TRBV29-1 and TRBJ1-4; D perhaps matches TRBD1 (6 bases). Trimming pared 6 bases from V and 9 bases from J, leaving 20 bases between. Germline V gives CDR1 SQVTM, CDR2 ANQGSEA. The CDR3 contains 14 residues. The CDR3 protein is CSVETGTTGKKLFF. The CDR3 nucleotides are TGCAGCGTGGAAACAGGGACAACGGGGAAAAAACTGTTTTTT.

In this sample, this clonotype turned up many times. The genes are TRBV5-1 and TRBJ1-1, with 7 bases identical to TRBD1. This CDR3 has 15 amino acids. From germline, CDR1 is SGHRS and CDR2 YFSETQ. Unmatched junction bases numbered 7, after V lost 0 bases and J lost 5 bases. The CDR3 reads CASSLGGNRGTEAFF. The CDR3 DNA reads TGCGCCAGCAGCTTGGGGGGTAACAGGGGAACTGAAGCTTTCTTT.